Listed below are T cell receptor beta chains from one sample, sequenced in a study of shared clonotypes between healthy human individuals. Clones were read by immunoSEQ multiplex PCR, and TCRdb kept only the in-frame ones, dropping some. The profile shows approximately 2.3 million clones, 85% to 95% of them singletons. The sample consisted of naive CD4+ T cells from PBMCs. These receptors came from a man aged 18 to 35 in good health. Some clones in this sample may be carry-over from other donors' samples. CDR3s include the opening cysteine and the closing phenylalanine or tryptophan. A D gene is named only where the DNA matches it firmly. Clone size is not always given. Where it is, it says once, few, many or a class for expanded clones.

>NA|17|TRBD2|TRBJ2-1|TRBV4-3
TGCGCCAGCAGCCAAGACCGGACTAGCGGGAGGGCGCATGAGCAGTTCTTC
CASSQDRTSGRAHEQFF
>NA|15|TRBD1|TRBJ2-1|TRBV27
TGTGCCAGCAGTCTACCGGGACAGATCTACAATGAGCAGTTCTTC
CASSLPGQIYNEQFF
>once|13|TRBD1|TRBJ1-2|TRBV28
TGTGCCACCCAGACAGGGTATGACTATGGCTACACCTTC
CATQTGYDYGYTF
>NA|14|NA|TRBJ1-2|TRBV6-5
TGTGCCAGCAGTTCCGACCAAACGTACTATGGCTACACCTTC
CASSSDQTYYGYTF
>once|13|NA|TRBJ1-1|TRBV6-6
TGTGCCAGCAATCCCGCGGGCGAACATCGGGCTTTCTTT
CASNPAGEHRAFF
>NA|16|NA|TRBJ2-7|TRBV28
TGTGCCAGCAGTTTACCCGGCGGAGGGTCCCCCTACGAGCAGTACTTC
CASSLPGGGSPYEQYF
>NA|12|NA|TRBJ2-1|TRBV7-2
TGTGCCAGCAGCCAAGTCTACAATGAGCAGTTCTTC
CASSQVYNEQFF
>NA|15|TRBD1|TRBJ2-7|TRBV11-3
TGTGCCAGCAGTCCAGGACAGGAAAGGTCCTACGAGCAGTACTTC
CASSPGQERSYEQYF
>NA|17|NA|TRBJ2-7|TRBV7-9
TGTGCCAGCAGCTTAGGGGGCTCCGGCCTTCCTTCCTACGAGCAGTACTTC
CASSLGGSGLPSYEQYF
>NA|16|TRBD1|TRBJ1-4|TRBV5-1
TGCGCCAGCAGCTACTTATCCGGGACAGGGAACGAAAAACTGTTTTTT
CASSYLSGTGNEKLFF
>NA|11|NA|TRBJ1-5|TRBV19
TGTGCCAGCGGATTTAGCCAGCCCCAGCATTTT
CASGFSQPQHF
>NA|15|NA|TRBJ1-2|TRBV9
TGTGCCAGCAGCGTATCAATCGCAGCTAACTATGGCTACACCTTC
CASSVSIAANYGYTF
>NA|15|NA|TRBJ1-2|TRBV7-2
TGTGCCAGCAGCTTAGGGTTCGACCTGGGCTATGGCTACACCTTC
CASSLGFDLGYGYTF
>NA|15|NA|TRBJ2-7|TRBV19
TGTGCCAGTAGCAACGCAGGAAACCCGACCTACGAGCAGTACTTC
CASSNAGNPTYEQYF
>NA|17|NA|TRBJ2-1|TRBV28
TGTGCCAGCAGTTCGGGGACGGACAAGGGGCCCAATGATGAGCAGTTCTTC
CASSSGTDKGPNDEQFF
>NA|16|TRBD1|TRBJ2-7|TRBV7-2
TGTGCCAGCAGCTTAGCCCAACAGGGGAACTCCTACGAGCAGTACTTC
CASSLAQQGNSYEQYF
>NA|20|TRBD1|TRBJ2-7|TRBV7-6
TGTGCCAGCAGTAAGGGGACCGGGACAGGGTTCTTCTTTAGCTCCTACGAGCAGTACTTC
CASSKGTGTGFFFSSYEQYF
>NA|13|NA|TRBJ2-1|TRBV6-1
TGTGCCAGCGATACGGTGGGTCCCTTCAACCACTTCTTC
CASDTVGPFNHFF
>once|16|NA|TRBJ2-2|TRBV27
TGTGCCAGCAGTCCAGGGCAGGGCAGGGACACCGGGGAGCTGTTTTTT
CASSPGQGRDTGELFF
>NA|15|TRBD2|TRBJ2-7|TRBV7-9
TGTGCCAGCAGCCCGGGTACGGGAGGCGCCACTGAGCAGTACTTC
CASSPGTGGATEQYF
>NA|14|TRBD1|TRBJ2-3|TRBV29-1
TGCAGCGTTGCCCCGGGACAGAACACAGATACGCAGTATTTT
CSVAPGQNTDTQYF
>NA|14|NA|TRBJ1-2|TRBV18
TGTGCCAGCTCACCAGATACGGGCGGCGATGGCTACACCTTC
CASSPDTGGDGYTF
>NA|13|TRBD1|TRBJ2-1|TRBV28
TGTGCCAGCAGTTCCTTTATAGGGACAGGTCCGTTCTTC
CASSSFIGTGPFF
>NA|16|TRBD1|TRBJ2-7|TRBV19
TGTGCCAGTAGTCTCAAAGGAGCGGACAGGCCAATGGAGCAGTACTTC
CASSLKGADRPMEQYF
>once|15|NA|TRBJ2-1|TRBV27
TGTGCCAGCAGTTTCCGGGATCCGGGCTACAATGAGCAGTTCTTC
CASSFRDPGYNEQFF
>NA|15|TRBD2|TRBJ2-1|TRBV5-1
TGCGCCAGCAGCTTGATGACTAGCGGGAGGGGTGAGCAGTTCTTC
CASSLMTSGRGEQFF
>once|15|TRBD1|TRBJ1-1|TRBV14
TGTGCCAGCAGCCAAGGGAGACAGGGGGGCACTGAAGCTTTCTTT
CASSQGRQGGTEAFF
>NA|17|NA|TRBJ1-5|TRBV18
TGTGCCAGCTCCATTAGCGGGGCGTTAATAGGCAATCAGCCCCAGCATTTT
CASSISGALIGNQPQHF
>NA|16|NA|TRBJ2-1|TRBV18
TGTGCCAGCTCACCCTACGAGGGGAGCCCCTACAATGAGCAGTTCTTC
CASSPYEGSPYNEQFF
>NA|15|TRBD2|TRBJ2-1|TRBV5-1
TGCGCCAGCAGCGGGGGGACTAGCGGGCCCAATGAGCAGTTCTTC
CASSGGTSGPNEQFF
>NA|18|TRBD2|TRBJ2-2|TRBV9
TGTGCCAGCAGCGGCCGACTAGCGGGAGGGCCAGGGACCGGGGAGCTGTTTTTT
CASSGRLAGGPGTGELFF
>NA|16|TRBD2|TRBJ2-1|TRBV28
TGTGCCAGCAGTCCCCCGGGACTAGCGGGAAAAAATGAGCAGTTCTTC
CASSPPGLAGKNEQFF
>NA|14|NA|TRBJ1-4|TRBV9
TGTGCCAGCAGCGTGGACTCAACTAATGAAAAACTGTTTTTT
CASSVDSTNEKLFF
>NA|12|NA|TRBJ2-3|TRBV2
TGTGCCAGCAGTACGGCCACAGATACGCAGTATTTT
CASSTATDTQYF
>NA|19|TRBD2|TRBJ2-3|TRBV5-1
TGCGCCAGCAGCAGTTGGGGTCCGGGACGGGAGGCCAGTTGGGGTACGCAGTATTTT
CASSSWGPGREASWGTQYF
>NA|16|TRBD1|TRBJ1-2|TRBV7-9
TGTGCCAGCAGCTTCGCGCCAGGGGGGGAACTGGATGGCTACACCTTC
CASSFAPGGELDGYTF
>NA|16|TRBD2|TRBJ2-2|TRBV9
TGTGCCAGCAGGAGGGAGCGGGAGGGCCGTACCGGGGAGCTGTTTTTT
CASRREREGRTGELFF